This T cell receptor beta chain was identified during a study of identifying expanded T cells in peripheral blood. Method: immunoSEQ multiplex PCR; TCRdb's copy keeps in-frame clones and lacks some. The sample gives around 70,000 clones, approximately 87% of which show up once; roughly 3.5% is in the top ten. The CDR3 length is 16 residues. Germline assignment: CDR1 SGHAT and CDR2 FQNNGV. V shed 0 bases, J shed 7 bases, and the junction held 7 bases outside the gene matches. Sequencing used blood. The chain uses TRBV11-2 and TRBJ2-1; TRBD2 agrees at 9 bases. This TCR was recovered from a person between 18 and 69 years old in good health. The CDR3 sequence: CASSLELAGMGNEQFF. CDR3 nucleotides: TGTGCCAGCAGCTTAGAGCTAGCGGGAATGGGAAATGAGCAGTTCTTC.